Shown below are 16 T cell receptor beta chains from a single sample sequenced in a study of cytomegalovirus exposure and HLA in healthy donors. PCR was performed using 60 Vbeta and 13 Jbeta primers. Repertoires were generated with immunoSEQ multiplex PCR, while TCRdb's copy carries only in-frame clones and drops some. This sample has more than 150,000 clones; around 85% occur once, and the top ten carry 6.3%. The sample was PBMCs. These receptors all come from a middle-aged man in good health and CMV-seropositive.

In this sample, this clone turned up once. J is TRBJ2-7 and V is TRBV9, with D hard to call. The CDR3 length is 13 residues. Trimming pared 4 bases from V and 6 bases from J, leaving 14 bases between. CDR1 is SGDLS, CDR2 YYNGEE, per germline. The CDR3 protein is CASSPGHSGEQYF. For the CDR3, the DNA is TGTGCCAGCAGCCCCGGCCACTCGGGCGAGCAGTACTTC.

This rearrangement joins TRBV12-5 to TRBJ2-3; D is ambiguous. The CDR3 is 12 residues long. Germline CDR1 LGHNT, CDR2 FRNRAP. Between the trimmed V and J ends, which lost 3 bases and 8 bases, there was a span of 9 bases. For the CDR3, the DNA is TGTGCTAGTGGTTTACTAAAACGTACGCAGTATTTT. This codes for CASGLLKRTQYF.

The CDR3 here is CASSLSIGGPISYNEQFF. CDR3 DNA sequence: TGTGCCAGCAGCCTGAGTATTGGCGGGCCCATTTCCTACAATGAGCAGTTCTTC. The rearrangement links TRBV5-6 to TRBJ2-1; tentatively, D is TRBD2 (5 bases). Germline V gene data show CDR1 as SGHDT and CDR2 as YYEEEE. The length of the CDR3 is 18 residues. V was pared by 4 bases and J by 1 base, with 21 bases between.

The chain couples TRBV10-3 to TRBJ2-1; TRBD2 might be the D (6 bases). The V end was cut by 6 bases, the J end by 8 bases, with 11 bases between. The CDR3 sequence is 12 residues long. The germline CDR1 and CDR2 sequences are ENHRY and SYGVKD. In DNA, the CDR3 is TGTGCCATCAGGGAGGGAGACGATGAGCAGTTCTTC. Its translation: CAIREGDDEQFF.

This clone has a single count. The CDR3 sequence is CAITRTSGQNEQFF. The CDR3 DNA reads as TGTGCCATCACCAGGACTAGCGGACAAAATGAGCAGTTCTTC. The chain uses TRBV10-3 and TRBJ2-1; 10 bases are a match to TRBD2. V was clipped by 7 bases and J by 7 bases; unmatched bases: 7. The V gene's germline CDR1 is ENHRY and CDR2 SYGVKD. The CDR3 is made up of 14 amino acids.

This rearrangement joins TRBV9 to TRBJ1-2; D is undetermined. This CDR3 comprises 15 residues. In germline, CDR1 is SGDLS, CDR2 YYNGEE. V lost 0 bases, J lost 8 bases, and 17 bases lay in between. CDR3 region: CASSVGVMGSGGYTF. In DNA, the CDR3 is TGTGCCAGCAGCGTAGGGGTCATGGGGTCGGGGGGCTACACCTTC.

This clone has only a few counts. The chain couples TRBV10-3 to TRBJ1-1; TRBD1 aligns across 7 bases. After removal of 8 bases from V and 2 bases from J, the junction contained 8 bases not matched to a gene. Germline values: CDR1 ENHRY, CDR2 SYGVKD. The CDR3 has 14 amino acids. CDR3: CAISIDRENTEAFF. CDR3 nucleotides: TGTGCCATCTCAATCGACAGGGAAAACACTGAAGCTTTCTTT.

The rearrangement joins TRBV27 to TRBJ2-7, with D possibly matching TRBD1 (5 bases). Per the germline V gene, CDR1 is MNHEY and CDR2 is SMNVEV (reference sequence). The CDR3 covers 14 residues. V lost 10 bases and J lost 8, with 24 bases in between. For the CDR3, the DNA is TGTGCCACCGCACAACAAAGACAGAGCCTACAGCAGTACTTC. This gives the protein CATAQQRQSLQQYF.

The chain couples TRBV30 to TRBJ1-2; D uncertain. Looked up from germline, CDR1 is GTSNPN and CDR2 is SVGIG (reference sequence). CDR3 size: 16 residues. The ends were cut back, 0 bases at V and 2 bases at J, with 16 bases in the middle. The CDR3, as DNA: TGTGCCTGGAGTGTAGGCAGGTTTGAGACAAACTATGGCTACACCTTC. Its protein product is CAWSVGRFETNYGYTF.

The chain combines TRBV7-2 with TRBJ2-7, with a tentative D call TRBD2 (6 bases). Germline loops: CDR1 SGHTA, CDR2 FQGNSA. V was trimmed by 2 bases and J by 7 bases, leaving 24 bases between them. This CDR3 region has 17 residues. CDR3 in DNA: TGTGCCAGCAGCTTAAGATCTGCGGGGAGCTTATCAGAAGAGCAGTACTTC. Translation: CASSLRSAGSLSEEQYF.

This rearrangement joins TRBV6-5 to TRBJ1-5; D is unclear. Trimming removed 9 bases from V and 2 bases from J, with 11 bases in between. This CDR3 has 13 amino acids. In germline, CDR1 is MNHEY, CDR2 SVGAGI. This CDR3 reads CARVHLGNQPQHF. The CDR3 bases are TGTGCCAGGGTACACCTGGGCAATCAGCCCCAGCATTTT.

The chain uses TRBV12-5 and TRBJ1-5, with 7 bases matching TRBD1. This CDR3 contains 16 residues. The trim removed 0 bases at V and 4 bases at J, leaving 6 bases unmatched. CDR1 is LGHNT, CDR2 FRNRAP, per germline. In nucleotides, the CDR3 is TGTGCTAGTGGTTTGGTACAGGGGCCGCGTAATCAGCCCCAGCATTTT. Translating gives CASGLVQGPRNQPQHF.

V is TRBV29-1 and J is TRBJ1-1; a possible D gene is TRBD1 (6 bases). The V end was cut by 2 bases, the J end by 1 base, with 11 bases between. The CDR3 has 14 amino acids. Germline V gene lookup returns CDR1 SQVTM and CDR2 ANQGSEA. The CDR3 here is CSVEPGHSNTEAFF. The CDR3 nucleotides read TGCAGCGTTGAACCGGGACACTCGAACACTGAAGCTTTCTTT.

The gene calls are TRBV7-9 and TRBJ1-3; 8 positions agree with TRBD1. V lost 5 bases and J lost 5; bases outside the gene matches: 11. The germline gives CDR1 SEHNR, CDR2 FQNEAQ (reference sequence). The CDR3 is made up of 16 amino acids. The CDR3 loop reads CASSGGGQGSRNTIYF. CDR3 nucleotide sequence: TGTGCCAGCAGCGGGGGCGGACAGGGCAGTAGAAACACCATATATTTT. Supplemented by reference TRBV7-9 and TRBJ1-3, the full variable domain reads DTGVSQNPRHKITKRGQNVTFRCDPISEHNRLYWYRQTLGQGPEFLTYFQNEAQLEKSRLLSDRFSAERPKGSFSTLEIQRTEQGDSAMYLCASSGGGQGSRNTIYFGEGSWLTVV.

CDR3 DNA: TGTGCCAGCAGGTCAGGGGGCGCGGAGACCCAGTACTTC. This codes for CASRSGGAETQYF. This chain links TRBV11-2 with TRBJ2-5, with 8 positions matching TRBD1. Germline V lookup: CDR1 SGHAT, CDR2 FQNNGV. V was clipped by 6 bases and J by 5 bases; unmatched bases: 5. This CDR3 is 13 amino acids long.

This chain uses TRBV5-4 with TRBJ1-3, with a tentative D call TRBD1 (5 bases). There are 15 residues in the CDR3. CDR1 SGHNT and CDR2 YYREEE come from the germline V gene (reference sequence). Trimming took 4 bases from V and 1 from J, leaving 12 bases between them. CDR3 coding DNA: TGTGCCAGCAGCCCCTCTGGACAATCTGGAAACACCATATATTTT. The encoded protein is CASSPSGQSGNTIYF.